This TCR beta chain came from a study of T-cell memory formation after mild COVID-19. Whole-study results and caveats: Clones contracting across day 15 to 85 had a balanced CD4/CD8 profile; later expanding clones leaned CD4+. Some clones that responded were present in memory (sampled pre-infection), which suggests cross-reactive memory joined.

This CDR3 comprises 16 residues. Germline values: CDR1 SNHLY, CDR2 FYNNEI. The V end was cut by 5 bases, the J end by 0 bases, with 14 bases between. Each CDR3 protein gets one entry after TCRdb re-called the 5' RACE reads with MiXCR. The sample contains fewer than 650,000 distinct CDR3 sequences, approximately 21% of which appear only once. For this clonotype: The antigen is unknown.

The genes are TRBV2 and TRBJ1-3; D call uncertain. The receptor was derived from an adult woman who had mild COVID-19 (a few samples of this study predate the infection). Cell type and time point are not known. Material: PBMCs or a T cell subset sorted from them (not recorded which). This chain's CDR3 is CASSQYGLCSGNTIYF. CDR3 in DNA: TGTGCCAGCAGTCAATACGGACTTTGCTCTGGAAACACCATATATTTT.